This T cell receptor (beta chain) stems from a study of T cells in Graves' hyperthyroidism and ophthalmopathy. Background on the study: Before treatment of any kind, peripheral blood was taken at initial diagnosis. Study-wide findings and caveats: Blood shared most expanded thyroid clonotypes above 0.001. A model built on 13 V-J features separated ophthalmopathy from stable hyperthyroidism.

Subjects with ophthalmopathy showed a Clinical Activity Score no lower than 3, a NOSPECS grade no lower than 4, and a duration shorter than 3 months. What was amplified from RNA transcripts were TCR beta CDR3 regions. RT-PCR in the first round (using the HTBI primer set) targeted the TCR CDR3. One entry per CDR3 protein, called by TCRdb with MiXCR from the multiplex PCR reads. The table records 450,000 to 550,000 distinct CDR3 sequences, approximately 24% of them present only once. The CDR3 totals 13 residues. The germline V gene has CDR1 MNHEY and CDR2 SMNVEV (reference sequence). V was shortened by 5 bases and J by 5 bases, with 12 bases between the two germline ends. A note on this clonotype: What it recognizes is unknown.

The V call is TRBV27, the J call TRBJ1-1; a weak D match, TRBD1 (5 bases). This receptor was obtained from a woman aged 25 to 39 with Graves' ophthalmopathy. Sequencing was carried out using blood. CDR3 in amino acids: CASSPRQTTEAFF. DNA of the CDR3: TGTGCCAGCAGTCCGCGACAGACGACTGAAGCTTTCTTT.